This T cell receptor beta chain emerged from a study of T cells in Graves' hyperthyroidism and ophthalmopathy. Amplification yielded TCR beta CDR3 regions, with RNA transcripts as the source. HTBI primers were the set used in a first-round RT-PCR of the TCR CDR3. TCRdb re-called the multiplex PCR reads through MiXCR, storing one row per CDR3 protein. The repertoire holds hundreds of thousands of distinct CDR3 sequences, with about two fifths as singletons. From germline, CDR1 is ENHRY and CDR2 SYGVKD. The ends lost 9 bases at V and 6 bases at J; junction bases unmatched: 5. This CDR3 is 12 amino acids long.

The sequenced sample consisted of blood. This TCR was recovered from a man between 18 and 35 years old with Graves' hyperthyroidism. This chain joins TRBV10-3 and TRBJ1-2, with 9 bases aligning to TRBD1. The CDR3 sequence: CAIQGARDGYTF. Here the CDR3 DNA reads TGTGCCATACAGGGGGCGCGAGATGGCTACACCTTC.